The 13 T cell receptor beta chains below come from one sample, sequenced in a study of cytomegalovirus exposure and HLA in healthy donors. In the PCR, 60 Vbeta and 13 Jbeta primers were used. Data came from immunoSEQ multiplex PCR; TCRdb stores just in-frame clones and leaves some out. Among under 200,000 clones listed, 65% to 80% were seen once. Source material: PBMCs. All receptors derive from a woman aged 45-65 years in good health and CMV-seropositive.

The chain carries TRBV5-1 and TRBJ2-5; D perhaps matches TRBD2 (6 bases). V was cut by 4 bases and J by 3 bases, with 13 bases left in between. This CDR3 comprises 14 residues. Germline assignment: CDR1 SGHRS and CDR2 YFSETQ. As DNA, the CDR3 is TGCGCCAGCAGCGTCCGGACTATTAAAGAGACCCAGTACTTC. Its protein product is CASSVRTIKETQYF.

This clone has only one observation. The J gene is TRBJ1-6, the V gene TRBV18; D is unresolved. The germline V and J ends were trimmed by 2 bases and 9 bases, with 14 bases remaining between them. Germline CDR1 reads KGHSH; CDR2 reads LQKENI. The CDR3 has 15 residues. As DNA, the CDR3 is TGTGCCAGCTCACCAGAGGGAACAGCTCCTTCACCCCTCCACTTT. Translating it yields CASSPEGTAPSPLHF.

This chain connects TRBV9 to TRBJ2-1; 8 bases align to TRBD2. The CDR3 has 16 residues. Trimming cost V 3 bases and J 6 bases; bases outside gene matches: 11. Germline CDR1 SGDLS, CDR2 YYNGEE. CDR3: CASSAGGSNYLNEQFF. DNA of the CDR3: TGTGCCAGCAGCGCGGGGGGGTCGAATTATCTCAATGAGCAGTTCTTC.

V usage is TRBV13 and J usage is TRBJ2-3, with 7 bases matching TRBD1. Looked up from germline, CDR1 is PRHDT and CDR2 is FYEKMQ (reference sequence). Germline trimming cut 5 bases from V and 4 bases from J; bases unmatched to any gene: 6. This CDR3 is 14 amino acids long. CDR3 protein: CASSLGQSADTQYF. CDR3 DNA: TGTGCCAGCAGCCTGGGACAGAGTGCAGATACGCAGTATTTT.

The chain employs TRBV9 and TRBJ2-3; 7 positions match TRBD1. In germline, CDR1 is SGDLS, CDR2 YYNGEE. The V segment lost 2 bases and the J segment 4 bases; nucleotides outside the gene matches: 7. CDR3 length equals 15 residues. CDR3 nucleotides: TGTGCCAGCAGCGTCACAGGGGACATCGCAGATACGCAGTATTTT. As protein: CASSVTGDIADTQYF.

The chain couples TRBV25-1 to TRBJ2-1; TRBD2 matches at 7 bases. Germline V lookup: CDR1 MGHDK, CDR2 SYGVNS. J gave up 3 bases and V 3 bases, and 5 bases lay outside the gene matches. The CDR3 has 15 residues. This chain's CDR3 is CASSDGWDYYNEQFF. The CDR3, as DNA: TGTGCCAGCAGTGATGGTTGGGACTACTACAATGAGCAGTTCTTC.

This clone was seen only a few times. The V gene is TRBV27, the J gene TRBJ1-5; unclear D gene. Germline assignment: CDR1 MNHEY and CDR2 SMNVEV (reference sequence). V gave up 5 bases and J gave up 3 bases, with 8 bases separating them. The length of the CDR3 is 13 residues. The CDR3 is CASSTRHNQPQHF. The CDR3 coding sequence is TGTGCCAGCAGTACTAGGCACAATCAGCCCCAGCATTTT.

A word on this clone: This CDR3 is also generated by other DNA sequences in the sample. The V call is TRBV11-2, the J call TRBJ2-1; D is uncertain. The ends were cut back, 5 bases at V and 10 bases at J, with 9 bases in the middle. Germline loops: CDR1 SGHAT, CDR2 FQNNGV. This CDR3 contains 11 residues. The chain's CDR3 is CASSPAREQFF. The CDR3, as DNA: TGTGCCAGCAGCCCTGCGCGGGAGCAGTTCTTC.

The chain joins TRBV7-9 to TRBJ2-3; a weak D match, TRBD2 (7 bases). The CDR3 loop spans 16 amino acids. V lost 5 bases to trimming and J lost 6 bases, with 21 bases between them. CDR1 is SEHNR, CDR2 FQNEAQ, per germline (reference sequence). CDR3 sequence: CASSGGPRGPGDTQYF. For the CDR3, the DNA is TGTGCCAGCAGCGGAGGTCCGCGGGGGCCCGGGGATACGCAGTATTTT.

Only a few counts were recorded for this clone. V gene TRBV7-2 combines with J gene TRBJ2-3, with TRBD2 matching over 9 bases. CDR1 is SGHTA, CDR2 FQGNSA, per germline. With 2 bases clipped from V and 4 bases from J, the junction kept 7 bases outside the gene matches. The CDR3 runs 16 residues. The CDR3 protein is CASSLRSGGSSDTQYF. CDR3 coding DNA: TGTGCCAGCAGCTTAAGGAGCGGGGGGTCGTCAGATACGCAGTATTTT.

CDR3 in amino acids: CASSLARPGGYGYTF. The CDR3 coding sequence is TGTGCCAGCAGCTTGGCCAGGCCGGGGGGCTATGGCTACACCTTC. The chain combines TRBV5-4 with TRBJ1-2; maybe TRBD1 (5 bases). The V end was cut by 0 bases, the J end by 4 bases, with 13 bases between. The germline V gene encodes CDR1 SGHNT and CDR2 YYREEE (reference sequence). This CDR3 contains 15 residues.

For the CDR3, the DNA is TGTGCCAGCAGATGGGCGGGCGGGGTGGGTGAGCAGTACTTC. It is translated as CASRWAGGVGEQYF. V and J are TRBV27 and TRBJ2-7; the D gene is possibly TRBD2 (6 bases). There are 14 residues in the CDR3. Germline V CDR1 and CDR2: MNHEY, SMNVEV (reference sequence). Between the trimmed V and J ends, which lost 6 bases and 7 bases, there was a span of 19 bases.

The rearrangement uses TRBV6-4 and TRBJ1-1; 8 nucleotides match TRBD1. V was pared by 4 bases and J by 1 base, with 11 bases of the junction left unmatched. CDR3 length: 17 amino acids. Germline CDR1 reads MRHNA; CDR2 reads SNTAGT. The CDR3 DNA reads TGTGCCAGCAGTGCGGGTCAGGGGGCTGGTGGGAACACTGAAGCTTTCTTT. Amino acids: CASSAGQGAGGNTEAFF.